One and the same sample provided the 8 T cell receptor beta chains below, sequenced in a study of cytomegalovirus exposure and HLA in healthy donors. Amplification used 60 Vbeta primers and 13 Jbeta primers. Here immunoSEQ multiplex PCR was the method, and the copy in TCRdb shows in-frame clones only, minus some. This sample has over 200,000 clones; roughly 80% occur once, and the top ten carry 6%. The sample was PBMCs. The receptor source for this set is a man aged 35 to 55 in good health and CMV-seropositive.

This clone was observed a single time. J is TRBJ1-1 and V is TRBV18; weak D call: TRBD1 (5 bases). V was pared by 0 bases and J by 0 bases, with 11 bases between. This CDR3 is 16 amino acids long. Germline CDR1 is KGHSH and CDR2 is LQKENI. The CDR3 loop reads CASSPPRAGVNTEAFF. For the CDR3, the DNA is TGTGCCAGCTCACCACCGAGGGCGGGGGTGAACACTGAAGCTTTCTTT.

V usage is TRBV7-3 and J usage is TRBJ2-6; TRBD1 matches at 7 bases. The V segment lost 5 bases and the J segment 2 bases; nucleotides outside the gene matches: 6. Germline V gene lookup returns CDR1 SGHTA and CDR2 FQGTGA. This CDR3 region has 16 residues. This CDR3 reads CASSLAGGAGANVLTF. In nucleotides, the CDR3 is TGTGCCAGCAGCCTCGCAGGGGGAGCTGGGGCCAACGTCCTGACTTTC. The full variable domain, in which reference TRBV7-3 and TRBJ2-6 provide the parts outside the CDR3, is GAGVSQTPSNKVTEKGKYVELRCDPISGHTALYWYRQSLGQGPEFLIYFQGTGAADDSGLPNDRFFAVRPEGSVSTLKIQRTERGDSAVYLCASSLAGGAGANVLTFGAGSRLTVL.

The chain joins TRBV7-6 to TRBJ2-1; 12 nucleotides align to TRBD1. Trimming cost V 5 bases and J 9 bases; bases outside gene matches: 8. CDR3 length: 15 amino acids. Germline V CDR1 and CDR2: SGHVS, FNYEAQ. The chain's CDR3 is CASSDRDRGRSEQFF. Written as DNA, the CDR3 is TGTGCCAGCAGCGACCGGGACAGGGGGCGGAGTGAGCAGTTCTTC.

The chain links TRBV29-1 to TRBJ2-5; 8 positions agree with TRBD1. This CDR3 contains 11 residues. Looked up from germline, CDR1 is SQVTM and CDR2 is ANQGSEA. The junction had 0 bases not matched to a gene; V was cut back by 6 bases and J by 3 bases. As DNA, the CDR3 is TGCAGCGTGGGACAGGAAGAGACCCAGTACTTC. Amino acids: CSVGQEETQYF.

The genes are TRBV5-1 and TRBJ2-5; 10 nucleotides match TRBD2. Germline CDR1 SGHRS, CDR2 YFSETQ. J lost 0 bases, V lost 0 bases, and 8 bases had no gene match. The CDR3 sequence is 18 residues long. The CDR3 loop reads CASSLERTSGLYQETQYF. CDR3 nucleotides: TGCGCCAGCAGCTTGGAACGGACTAGCGGACTATACCAAGAGACCCAGTACTTC.

Notes on this clone: Mismatch with germline at one junction end may stem from a read error. The chain combines TRBV29-1 with TRBJ2-3; 9 bases are shared with TRBD2. The CDR3 is made up of 14 amino acids. Germline V gene data show CDR1 as SQVTM and CDR2 as ANQGSEA. DNA of the CDR3: TGCAGCGTCGAAGGGATTGCGGGAGGGGATACGCAGTATTTT. Encoded protein: CSVEGIAGGDTQYF.

The chain employs TRBV29-1 and TRBJ1-1, with TRBD1 matching over 7 bases. The germline gives CDR1 SQVTM, CDR2 ANQGSEA. With V trimmed by 7 bases and J by 7 bases, 6 bases remained unmatched. The CDR3 covers 11 residues. The CDR3 DNA is TGCAGCGCCAGGGACAGTTATGAAGCTTTCTTT. Translated, it gives CSARDSYEAFF. Drawing the rest from reference TRBV29-1 and TRBJ1-1, the complete variable domain is SAVISQKPSRDICQRGTSLTIQCQVDSQVTMMFWYRQQPGQSLTLIATANQGSEATYESGFVIDKFPISRPNLTFSTLTVSNMSPEDSSIYLCSARDSYEAFFGQGTRLTVV.

A few counts support this clone. The chain has TRBV27 and TRBJ2-1; 10 positions match TRBD2. Germline values: CDR1 MNHEY, CDR2 SMNVEV (reference sequence). The CDR3 is 15 residues long. V dropped 6 bases and J dropped 7; count of bases not matched to a gene: 9. Here the CDR3 reads CASSPLAGAPNEQFF. The CDR3 DNA sequence: TGTGCCAGCAGCCCCCTAGCGGGGGCTCCTAATGAGCAGTTCTTC.